The source of this TCR beta chain is a study of blood T cell repertoires in COVID-19. About the research overall: The United States, Italy and Spain were the sources of the acute and convalescent COVID-19 samples. In each case, the material was cDNA or gDNA derived from T cells, B-cell-depleted T cells, or PBMCs.

This clone was seen only a few times. This CDR3 is built from 15 residues. CDR1 SNHLY and CDR2 FYNNEI come from the germline V gene. Germline trimming cut 6 bases from V and 1 base from J; bases unmatched to any gene: 3. Methods used by the authors: Researchers report that nucleated cell counts were estimated from reference gene primer amplification. The repertoire was sequenced with immunoSEQ multiplex PCR; TCRdb's copy has only in-frame clones and lacks some. Clone size and the V and J calls come from that table; the DNA yielded D and trimming. Here the sample spans around 150,000 clones, more than 60% being singletons.

Sequenced: peripheral blood. The clonotype was recovered from a man in his 60s with acute or convalescent COVID-19. The chain combines TRBV2 with TRBJ2-4, with 10 positions matching TRBD1. CDR3 sequence reads: CASSLGQGAKNIQYF. CDR3 nucleotide sequence: TGTGCCAGCAGCTTGGGACAGGGGGCCAAAAACATTCAGTACTTC.